This T cell receptor (beta chain) stems from a study of T cell changes during pregnancy in multiple sclerosis. In its sample, this clone was seen once. Only in-frame clones appear in the TCRdb table, and some are missing; sequencing was by immunoSEQ multiplex PCR. The profile shows some 67,000 clones, about 90% of them singletons. This specimen was peripheral blood, taken in the first trimester of pregnancy. The sequence was obtained from a female donor with multiple sclerosis, enrolled in a pregnancy study.

The CDR3 sequence is CASSVASGSTDTQYF. CDR3 in DNA: TGTGCCAGCAGCGTAGCTAGCGGCAGCACAGATACGCAGTATTTT. The chain carries TRBV7-3 and TRBJ2-3; 7 nucleotides match TRBD2. Germline CDR1 SGHTA, CDR2 FQGTGA. The V gene end was trimmed by 5 bases and the J gene end by 0 bases; junction bases not matched to a gene: 5. There are 15 residues in the CDR3.